Listed here are 26 T cell receptor beta chains from one sample, sequenced in a study of pediatric ulcerative colitis. Here immunoSEQ multiplex PCR was the method, and the copy in TCRdb shows in-frame clones only, minus some. The table shows more than 50,000 clones, with over 80% occurring only once. The sequenced sample was blood. These receptors all come from a boy aged 5-17 years who was a control in a study of pediatric ulcerative colitis.

The rearrangement joins TRBV6-1 to TRBJ2-5; no clear D gene. The CDR3 sequence is 12 residues long. Trimming took off 3 bases at V and 4 bases at J, with 6 bases between the two ends. From germline, CDR1 is MNHNS and CDR2 SASEGT. For the CDR3, the DNA is TGTGCCAGCAGTGACAGCCGAGAGACCCAGTACTTC. This translates into CASSDSRETQYF.

This clone was counted only a few times. The rearrangement joins TRBV2 to TRBJ2-2; D is perhaps TRBD1 or TRBD2 (5 bases each). The ends were cut back, 8 bases at V and 1 base at J, with 14 bases in the middle. Germline-derived CDR1 and CDR2 are SNHLY and FYNNEI. The CDR3 loop spans 15 amino acids. The CDR3 DNA follows: TGTGCCAGCCGAGGGCAGGGTTTGAACACCGGGGAGCTGTTTTTT. It specifies CASRGQGLNTGELFF. Variable domain in full (rest from reference TRBV2 and TRBJ2-2): EPEVTQTPSHQVTQMGQEVILRCVPISNHLYFYWYRQILGQKVEFLVSFYNNEISEKSEIFDDQFSVERPDGSNFTLKIRSTKLEDSAMYFCASRGQGLNTGELFFGEGSRLTVL.

V is TRBV2 and J is TRBJ2-5; 7 bases agree with TRBD2. The CDR3 is 17 amino acids. The junction had 17 bases not matched to a gene; V was cut back by 8 bases and J by 2 bases. Germline assignment: CDR1 SNHLY and CDR2 FYNNEI. CDR3: CASSTPGRWEVQETQYF. CDR3 sequence (DNA): TGTGCCAGCTCCACCCCCGGGAGGTGGGAAGTGCAAGAGACCCAGTACTTC.

Only a few counts were recorded for this clone. The chain recombines TRBV30 with TRBJ1-1; tentative D call: TRBD1 (5 bases). The CDR3 contains 13 residues. The V and J ends lost 0 bases and 4 bases respectively, with 9 bases between them. Per the germline V gene, CDR1 is GTSNPN and CDR2 is SVGIG (reference sequence). The CDR3 spells CAWSVYGGTEAFF. In nucleotides, the CDR3 is TGTGCCTGGAGTGTTTATGGGGGCACTGAAGCTTTCTTT. Full variable domain (remainder filled in from reference TRBV30 and TRBJ1-1): SQTIHQWPATLVQPVGSPLSLECTVEGTSNPNLYWYRQAAGRGLQLLFYSVGIGQISSEVPQNLSASRPQDRQFILSSKKLLLSDSGFYLCAWSVYGGTEAFFGQGTRLTVV.

V is TRBV19 and J is TRBJ2-3, with 14 nucleotides matching TRBD2. The germline CDR1 and CDR2 sequences are LNHDA and SQIVND (reference sequence). The CDR3 contains 16 residues. The V gene end was trimmed by 4 bases and the J gene end by 4 bases; junction bases not matched to a gene: 4. CDR3 protein: CASSTRLAGGSDTQYF. Written as DNA, the CDR3 is TGTGCCAGTAGTACCAGACTAGCGGGGGGGTCAGATACGCAGTATTTT.

This clone came up a few times. The chain couples TRBV10-3 to TRBJ1-2; the D gene is possibly TRBD1 (6 bases). V lost 8 bases and J lost 6, with 19 bases in between. From germline, CDR1 is ENHRY and CDR2 SYGVKD. The length of the CDR3 is 14 residues. The CDR3 loop reads CAIPGRWEGDGYTF. CDR3 DNA sequence: TGTGCCATCCCTGGGCGTTGGGAGGGGGATGGCTACACCTTC.

The V gene is TRBV5-1, the J gene TRBJ2-1; TRBD1 matches at 7 bases. V lost 5 bases, J lost 5 bases, and 13 bases stayed unmatched. The CDR3 length is 16 residues. CDR1 and CDR2 (germline): SGHRS, YFSETQ. This CDR3 reads CASRGTSGQLNNEQFF. CDR3 nucleotide sequence: TGCGCCAGCAGAGGAACCTCGGGACAGCTTAACAATGAGCAGTTCTTC.

This clone has only one observation. CDR3 region: CASSFQAWTGNEKLFF. CDR3 in DNA: TGCGCCAGCAGCTTCCAAGCCTGGACAGGAAATGAAAAACTGTTTTTT. This sequence joins TRBV5-1 and TRBJ1-4; 7 nucleotides match TRBD1. The junction had 9 bases not matched to a gene; V was cut back by 2 bases and J by 5 bases. The CDR3 totals 16 residues. Germline CDR1 SGHRS, CDR2 YFSETQ.

The genes are TRBV11-3 and TRBJ2-5, with D perhaps given as TRBD1 or TRBD2 (6 bases each). Near its end, the DNA agrees better with TRBJ2-7, so the J call may be wrong. Germline assignment: CDR1 SGHNT and CDR2 YENEEA. The CDR3 has 14 amino acids. CDR3 nucleotide sequence: TGTGCCAGCAGCCCGGGGGCAAGCAGGTACGAGCAGTACTTC. Its translation: CASSPGASRYEQYF.

CDR3 sequence reads: CASEGASGRETQYF. DNA for the CDR3: TGTGCCAGCGAAGGGGCTAGCGGGAGGGAGACCCAGTACTTC. The V and J genes are TRBV5-8 and TRBJ2-5; 11 positions agree with TRBD2. In germline, CDR1 is SGHTS, CDR2 YDEGEE. The CDR3 is made up of 14 amino acids. J lost 5 bases, V lost 7 bases, and 7 bases had no gene match.

The chain joins TRBV10-2 to TRBJ2-7; TRBD1 matches 7 bases. Germline V gene lookup returns CDR1 WSHSY and CDR2 SAAADI. Trimming took 6 bases from V and 6 from J; bases not matched to a gene: 8. The CDR3 has 13 amino acids. The CDR3 is CASRKRQGGEQYF. As DNA, the CDR3 is TGCGCCAGCAGGAAAAGACAGGGCGGCGAGCAGTACTTC.

This clone occurred once. The J gene is TRBJ1-6, the V gene TRBV5-4; 7 bases are a match to TRBD1. The germline V gene has CDR1 SGHNT and CDR2 YYREEE (reference sequence). The CDR3 totals 17 residues. V dropped 0 bases and J dropped 7; count of bases not matched to a gene: 10. CDR3 nucleotides: TGTGCCAGCAGCTTGGCGGAGGGGGCGCTTAGGAATTCACCCCTCCACTTT. Its translation: CASSLAEGALRNSPLHF.

In its sample, this clone was seen once. This rearrangement joins TRBV6-4 to TRBJ2-3; TRBD2 agrees at 7 bases. The CDR3 contains 15 residues. From germline, CDR1 is MRHNA and CDR2 SNTAGT. V gave up 2 bases and J gave up 4 bases; unmatched junction bases: 6. This chain's CDR3 is CASSDVAGGPDTQYF. CDR3 DNA sequence: TGTGCCAGCAGTGACGTAGCGGGTGGCCCAGATACGCAGTATTTT.

The chain recombines TRBV19 with TRBJ2-2; D may match TRBD1 or TRBD2 (5 bases each). Germline lookup yields CDR1 LNHDA and CDR2 SQIVND (reference sequence). The CDR3 sequence is 17 residues long. With 4 bases removed from V and 6 bases from J, the gap between germline ends came to 21 bases. The CDR3 reads CASSTGTTGTIPGELFF. The CDR3 nucleotides are TGTGCCAGTAGTACCGGAACAACCGGGACGATTCCCGGGGAGCTGTTTTTT.

The chain joins TRBV5-1 to TRBJ1-1, with a tentative D call TRBD1 (5 bases). The V and J ends lost 0 bases and 4 bases respectively, with 16 bases between them. The CDR3 loop spans 16 amino acids. CDR1 SGHRS and CDR2 YFSETQ come from the germline V gene. The CDR3 is CASSLALLGAGTEAFF. CDR3 DNA sequence: TGCGCCAGCAGCTTGGCTCTACTTGGGGCCGGCACTGAAGCTTTCTTT.

V and J are TRBV4-3 and TRBJ2-7, with D possibly TRBD2 on 5 matching bases. This CDR3 region has 17 residues. Germline V CDR1 and CDR2: LGHNA, YSLEER. Trimming took 1 base from V and 3 from J, leaving 19 bases between them. The CDR3 sequence: CASSQGYSYPSIYEQYF. The CDR3 DNA follows: TGCGCCAGCAGCCAAGGGTATTCTTATCCTAGCATCTACGAGCAGTACTTC.

The gene calls are TRBV5-4 and TRBJ2-1; TRBD1 matches 10 bases. Germline V gene lookup returns CDR1 SGHNT and CDR2 YYREEE (reference sequence). The CDR3 spans 19 residues. The V and J ends lost 0 bases and 3 bases, in that order; junction bases with no gene match: 12. Here the CDR3 reads CASSLAGTGDGLDYNEQFF. The CDR3 DNA sequence: TGTGCCAGCAGCTTGGCCGGGACAGGGGACGGGTTGGACTACAATGAGCAGTTCTTC.

This clone has only one observation. The sample has other DNA sequences that encode this CDR3 too. The chain has TRBV9 and TRBJ2-7; D gene unclear. The ends were cut back, 0 bases at V and 0 bases at J, with 10 bases in the middle. Germline V gene data show CDR1 as SGDLS and CDR2 as YYNGEE. The CDR3 runs 15 residues. The CDR3 sequence: CASSVDQASSYEQYF. For the CDR3, the DNA is TGTGCCAGCAGCGTAGACCAGGCGAGCTCCTACGAGCAGTACTTC.

The rearrangement uses TRBV20-1 and TRBJ1-1; D is unresolved. V was pared by 2 bases and J by 8 bases, with 9 bases between. The germline gives CDR1 DFQATT, CDR2 SNEGSKA (reference sequence). This CDR3 has 11 residues. The CDR3 region is CSARPQHEAFF. The CDR3 bases are TGCAGTGCTAGACCCCAACACGAAGCTTTCTTT.

V is TRBV4-2 and J is TRBJ2-7; 9 positions match TRBD2. V lost 4 bases to trimming and J lost 9 bases; unmatched junction nucleotides: 10. The CDR3 totals 14 residues. Germline CDR1 LGHNA, CDR2 YNFKEQ. The CDR3 spells CASSPTTSGFAQYF. DNA for the CDR3: TGTGCCAGCAGCCCCACGACTAGCGGATTTGCGCAGTACTTC.

The sample holds a few counts of this clone. The chain couples TRBV4-1 to TRBJ2-2; the D gene is possibly TRBD2 (5 bases). The CDR3 is made up of 14 amino acids. Trimming stripped 0 bases from V and 6 bases from J, with 8 bases between. Germline loops: CDR1 MGHRA, CDR2 YSYEKL. The CDR3 nucleotides are TGCGCCAGCAGCCAAGATTTGCGGGCCGGGGAGCTGTTTTTT. Translation: CASSQDLRAGELFF.

The CDR3, as DNA: TGTGCCAGCAGCTTCCCCTCAGAAGAGACCCAGTACTTC. Encoded protein: CASSFPSEETQYF. The chain joins TRBV7-2 to TRBJ2-5; D unresolved. V lost 3 bases and J 3 bases, leaving 8 bases between the germline ends. The CDR3 sequence is 13 residues long. From germline, CDR1 is SGHTA and CDR2 FQGNSA.

This clone was observed a single time. The CDR3 DNA sequence: TGTGCCAGCACTTCACACCGGGAGGATACGCAGTATTTT. Translating gives CASTSHREDTQYF. This chain links TRBV25-1 with TRBJ2-3; D is perhaps TRBD2 (6 bases). Germline assignment: CDR1 MGHDK and CDR2 SYGVNS. This CDR3 has 13 amino acids. Deletions cut 7 bases from V and 6 bases from J, with 14 bases between.

This sequence joins TRBV27 and TRBJ2-1; TRBD2 matches at 10 bases. In germline, CDR1 is MNHEY, CDR2 SMNVEV (reference sequence). This CDR3 contains 16 residues. With 4 bases clipped from V and 3 bases from J, the junction kept 6 bases outside the gene matches. The CDR3 DNA follows: TGTGCCAGCAGTTCCGATCTAGCGGGAGTCTACAATGAGCAGTTCTTC. Its translation is CASSSDLAGVYNEQFF.

The chain has TRBV7-3 and TRBJ2-3; 8 nucleotides align to TRBD2. Per the germline V gene, CDR1 is SGHTA and CDR2 is FQGTGA. The CDR3 spans 16 residues. V gave up 5 bases and J gave up 7 bases; unmatched junction bases: 14. The CDR3 region has the DNA TGTGCCAGCAGCCCCCGAGGCGCGGGGGGCACGAATACGCAGTATTTT. It encodes CASSPRGAGGTNTQYF.

The chain uses TRBV18 and TRBJ2-1, with TRBD1 matching 7 bases. Germline-derived CDR1 and CDR2 are KGHSH and LQKENI. The length of the CDR3 is 13 residues. Trimming cost V 3 bases and J 9 bases; bases outside gene matches: 5. CDR3 coding DNA: TGTGCCAGCTCACCGGGGGCAGGGGGTGAGCAGTTCTTC. Amino acids: CASSPGAGGEQFF.